Following are 29 T cell receptor beta chains from one sample sequenced in a study of shared clonotypes between healthy human individuals. The assay was immunoSEQ multiplex PCR, and TCRdb's table has in-frame clones only and misses some. The data contain 1.4 million or so clones, approximately 98.5% of them singletons. The sample comprised naive CD4+ T cells sorted from blood. Subset given: CD45RA+ positively selected. The receptor source for this set is a man aged 25 to 40 in good health.

This sequence joins TRBV19 and TRBJ2-7; 10 nucleotides align to TRBD1. Germline lookup yields CDR1 LNHDA and CDR2 SQIVND (reference sequence). The CDR3 consists of 13 residues. The J segment lost 2 bases and the V segment lost 8 bases, leaving 3 bases of the junction unmatched. The CDR3 region is CASAGTGAYEQYF. The CDR3 DNA follows: TGTGCCAGTGCCGGGACAGGGGCCTACGAGCAGTACTTC.

The CDR3 reads CSVEVRGITNTEAFF. The CDR3 DNA reads TGCAGCGTTGAAGTCCGTGGTATAACGAACACTGAAGCTTTCTTT. The chain carries TRBV29-1 and TRBJ1-1; D is uncertain. This CDR3 is built from 15 residues. The V end lost 1 base, the J end lost 1 base, and 13 bases lay between the germline ends. Germline loops: CDR1 SQVTM, CDR2 ANQGSEA.

The CDR3 DNA sequence: TGTGCCAGCAGTAAATCCGGGGCTAGCACAGATACGCAGTATTTT. Its translation is CASSKSGASTDTQYF. The V gene is TRBV11-3, the J gene TRBJ2-3, with D perhaps matching TRBD1 or TRBD2 (5 bases each). With 6 bases removed from V and 0 bases from J, the gap between germline ends came to 13 bases. Germline assignment: CDR1 SGHNT and CDR2 YENEEA. There are 15 residues in the CDR3.

The rearrangement links TRBV10-3 to TRBJ2-7; weak D call: TRBD2 (5 bases). The CDR3 runs to 12 residues. Trimming pared 6 bases from V and 2 bases from J, leaving 8 bases between. Germline loops: CDR1 ENHRY, CDR2 SYGVKD. This CDR3 is CAISRDAYEQYF. As DNA, the CDR3 is TGTGCCATCAGCCGGGATGCCTACGAGCAGTACTTC.

The chain carries TRBV28 and TRBJ2-7; 14 bases are a match to TRBD2. The CDR3 spans 17 residues. CDR1 and CDR2 from the germline V gene are MDHEN and SYDVKM. The J segment lost 3 bases and the V segment lost 6 bases, leaving 10 bases of the junction unmatched. As DNA, the CDR3 is TGTGCCAGCAGGAAGACTAGCGGGAGGGCCCGACTCTACGAGCAGTACTTC. Protein sequence: CASRKTSGRARLYEQYF. Using reference TRBV28 and TRBJ2-7 for the parts outside the CDR3, the full variable domain is DVKVTQSSRYLVKRTGEKVFLECVQDMDHENMFWYRQDPGLGLRLIYFSYDVKMKEKGDIPEGYSVSREKKERFSLILESASTNQTSMYLCASRKTSGRARLYEQYFGPGTRLTVT.

This chain joins TRBV11-2 and TRBJ2-2; D call uncertain. The CDR3 has 18 residues. The V gene lost 1 base and the J gene lost 1 base, with 16 bases spanning the gap. The germline V gene has CDR1 SGHAT and CDR2 FQNNGV. The CDR3 DNA reads TGTGCCAGCAGCTTAGTAGGCGCCCGACACCTGAACACCGGGGAGCTGTTTTTT. Protein product: CASSLVGARHLNTGELFF. The full variable domain, completed using reference TRBV11-2 and TRBJ2-2, is EAGVAQSPRYKIIEKRQSVAFWCNPISGHATLYWYQQILGQGPKLLIQFQNNGVVDDSQLPKDRFSAERLKGVDSTLKIQPAKLEDSAVYLCASSLVGARHLNTGELFFGEGSRLTVL.

V is TRBV7-2 and J is TRBJ2-3; 16 bases are shared with TRBD2. This CDR3 spans 17 amino acids. Germline V gives CDR1 SGHTA, CDR2 FQGNSA. V trimming: 7 bases; J trimming: 9 bases; junction bases outside the gene matches: 13. The CDR3 coding sequence is TGTGCCAGCAAGGCGGGACTAGCGGGAGGGGAAGGGGGAACGCAGTATTTT. Translation: CASKAGLAGGEGGTQYF.

V gene TRBV28 combines with J gene TRBJ1-2; 7 nucleotides agree with TRBD1. V trimming: 3 bases; J trimming: 0 bases; junction bases outside the gene matches: 4. Germline CDR1 is MDHEN and CDR2 is SYDVKM. The length of the CDR3 is 15 residues. This CDR3 is CASSFRGTANYGYTF. The CDR3 DNA sequence: TGTGCCAGCAGTTTCCGGGGGACAGCTAACTATGGCTACACCTTC.

The chain joins TRBV7-9 to TRBJ1-1; 7 positions agree with TRBD1. This CDR3 comprises 12 residues. Losses at the gene ends were 3 bases for V and 13 bases for J; bases not matched to a gene: 8. CDR1 and CDR2 from the germline V gene are SEHNR and FQNEAQ (reference sequence). The CDR3 DNA reads as TGTGCCAGCAGCTTGGAGGGGACAGTAGGTTTCTTT. Its translation: CASSLEGTVGFF.

This chain uses TRBV7-2 with TRBJ2-7, with 9 bases that match TRBD1. Germline V gene data show CDR1 as SGHTA and CDR2 as FQGNSA. J was trimmed by 5 bases and V by 5 bases; bases with no gene match: 13. The CDR3 is 16 amino acids. CDR3 region: CASSPPARTGENEQYF. For the CDR3, the DNA is TGTGCCAGCAGCCCCCCCGCCCGGACAGGGGAAAACGAGCAGTACTTC. The full variable domain, in which reference TRBV7-2 and TRBJ2-7 provide the parts outside the CDR3, is GAGVSQSPSNKVTEKGKDVELRCDPISGHTALYWYRQSLGQGLEFLIYFQGNSAPDKSGLPSDRFSAERTGGSVSTLTIQRTQQEDSAVYLCASSPPARTGENEQYFGPGTRLTVT.

The chain's CDR3 is CARSTSLGPTGELFF. The CDR3 nucleotides read TGTGCCAGAAGCACCTCACTAGGTCCGACCGGGGAGCTGTTTTTT. V gene TRBV5-3 combines with J gene TRBJ2-2; D might be TRBD2 (5 bases). TRBV5-3 is recorded as an ORF, its role being uncertain. This CDR3 contains 15 residues. Trimming shortened V by 4 bases and J by 5 bases, and 15 bases separated the two germline ends.

The CDR3 DNA reads TGTGCCAGTGCCTTGGAGGGAGGCACTGAAGCTTTCTTT. Protein: CASALEGGTEAFF. The rearrangement links TRBV6-1 to TRBJ1-1; D uncertain. V lost 9 bases, J lost 4 bases, and 15 bases lay in between. This CDR3 region has 13 residues. Germline V gene sequence: CDR1 MNHNS, CDR2 SASEGT.

The rearrangement uses TRBV28 and TRBJ2-3; D unclear. Germline CDR1 is MDHEN and CDR2 is SYDVKM. The CDR3 consists of 14 residues. Trimming took off 5 bases at V and 1 base at J, with 10 bases between the two ends. As DNA, the CDR3 is TGTGCCAGCAGTCTGGACCCGCGCACAGATACGCAGTATTTT. Protein: CASSLDPRTDTQYF.

In regard to this clone: This sample also contains other DNA sequences that code for the same CDR3. V usage is TRBV30 and J usage is TRBJ1-5; D gene uncertain. CDR3 size: 13 residues. CDR1 and CDR2 from the germline V gene are GTSNPN and SVGIG (reference sequence). The germline V and J ends were trimmed by 3 bases and 0 bases, with 6 bases remaining between them. CDR3 residues: CAWSEDSNQPQHF. DNA for the CDR3: TGTGCCTGGAGCGAGGATAGCAATCAGCCCCAGCATTTT.

The table lists this clone with a count of one. This chain links TRBV9 with TRBJ2-3, with a possible D match to TRBD2 (6 bases). The CDR3 is 14 amino acids. V was shortened by 2 bases and J by 7 bases, with 14 bases between the two germline ends. The germline V gene encodes CDR1 SGDLS and CDR2 YYNGEE. CDR3 nucleotides: TGTGCCAGCAGCGTGGGGGGAGTGGAGAATACGCAGTATTTT. As protein: CASSVGGVENTQYF. The full variable domain, with the rest looked up from reference TRBV9 and TRBJ2-3, is DSGVTQTPKHLITATGQRVTLRCSPRSGDLSVYWYQQSLDQGLQFLIQYYNGEERAKGNILERFSAQQFPDLHSELNLSSLELGDSALYFCASSVGGVENTQYFGPGTRLTVL.

The chain has TRBV6-5 and TRBJ1-5; TRBD1 agrees at 10 bases. After removal of 5 bases from V and 6 bases from J, the junction contained 7 bases not matched to a gene. Germline V lookup: CDR1 MNHEY, CDR2 SVGAGI. The CDR3 is made up of 15 amino acids. The DNA for the CDR3 is TGTGCCAGCAGTCGACAGGGGGCGCGGAGTCAGCCCCAGCATTTT. Translating it yields CASSRQGARSQPQHF.

The chain links TRBV25-1 to TRBJ2-7; unclear D gene. CDR1 and CDR2 (germline): MGHDK, SYGVNS. The CDR3 is 14 amino acids. V gave up 4 bases and J gave up 1 base, with 11 bases separating them. In DNA, the CDR3 is TGTGCCAGCAGTGCAAAGGCCCTGTCCTACGAGCAGTACTTC. Amino acids: CASSAKALSYEQYF.

The chain combines TRBV9 with TRBJ1-1; D might be TRBD1 (5 bases). Germline V gene data show CDR1 as SGDLS and CDR2 as YYNGEE. The ends were cut back, 0 bases at V and 3 bases at J, with 15 bases in the middle. The CDR3 covers 16 residues. CDR3: CASSVGGLGSDTEAFF. The DNA for the CDR3 is TGTGCCAGCAGCGTAGGGGGCCTAGGGTCCGACACTGAAGCTTTCTTT.

The chain recombines TRBV5-4 with TRBJ2-5; possibly TRBD1 for D (6 bases). From germline, CDR1 is SGHNT and CDR2 YYREEE (reference sequence). V was shortened by 2 bases and J by 2 bases, with 13 bases between the two germline ends. The CDR3 consists of 15 residues. The CDR3, as DNA: TGTGCCAGCAGCTTTGGACAGAGCCTACAAGAGACCCAGTACTTC. Translating it yields CASSFGQSLQETQYF.

The J gene is TRBJ2-7, the V gene TRBV29-1; D is unresolved. Germline V gene data show CDR1 as SQVTM and CDR2 as ANQGSEA. V was trimmed by 0 bases and J by 4 bases, leaving 7 bases between them. The CDR3 is 12 residues long. CDR3 sequence: CSVEDPVYEQYF. As DNA, the CDR3 is TGCAGCGTTGAAGATCCTGTGTACGAGCAGTACTTC.

The chain carries TRBV18 and TRBJ2-1; 7 bases are shared with TRBD1. With 6 bases clipped from V and 1 base from J, the junction kept 0 bases outside the gene matches. Germline V CDR1 and CDR2: KGHSH, LQKENI. The CDR3 extends over 13 amino acids. CDR3 nucleotide sequence: TGTGCCAGCTCGGGACAGTCCTACAATGAGCAGTTCTTC. Its translation: CASSGQSYNEQFF.

The CDR3 spells CASSFLAEGGETQYF. DNA for the CDR3: TGTGCCAGCAGCTTCTTAGCGGAAGGGGGAGAGACCCAGTACTTC. The rearrangement joins TRBV5-4 to TRBJ2-5; D tentatively reads TRBD1 or TRBD2 (6 bases each). V was trimmed by 2 bases and J by 4 bases, leaving 15 bases between them. From germline, CDR1 is SGHNT and CDR2 YYREEE (reference sequence). The CDR3 is made up of 15 amino acids.

V and J are TRBV18 and TRBJ1-5; 8 bases map to TRBD1. The trim removed 3 bases at V and 6 bases at J, leaving 4 bases unmatched. CDR1 and CDR2 (germline): KGHSH, LQKENI. The CDR3 has 14 residues. The CDR3, as DNA: TGTGCCAGCTCACCGCAGGGGGCCTCTCAGCCCCAGCATTTT. Its translation: CASSPQGASQPQHF. Full variable domain (rest looked up from reference TRBV18 and TRBJ1-5): NAGVMQNPRHLVRRRGQEARLRCSPMKGHSHVYWYRQLPEEGLKFMVYLQKENIIDESGMPKERFSAEFPKEGPSILRIQQVVRGDSAAYFCASSPQGASQPQHFGDGTRLSIL.

The chain joins TRBV7-2 to TRBJ2-3; 9 bases align to TRBD2. Germline V lookup: CDR1 SGHTA, CDR2 FQGNSA. V trimming: 1 base; J trimming: 3 bases; junction bases outside the gene matches: 5. The CDR3 runs to 16 residues. This chain's CDR3 is CASSLGAGGRTDTQYF. DNA of the CDR3: TGTGCCAGCAGCTTAGGAGCGGGAGGAAGGACAGATACGCAGTATTTT.

A remark on this clone: Other DNA sequences in this sample translate to the same CDR3. This chain joins TRBV5-1 and TRBJ2-7, with D tentatively TRBD2 (6 bases). Per the germline V gene, CDR1 is SGHRS and CDR2 is YFSETQ. V was trimmed by 3 bases and J by 2 bases, leaving 15 bases between them. The CDR3 is made up of 15 amino acids. CDR3 nucleotide sequence: TGCGCCAGCAGCTCGGACCCCGGGGGAACCTACGAGCAGTACTTC. Encoded protein: CASSSDPGGTYEQYF.

Comments on this clone: Other DNA variants within this sample encode the same CDR3. CDR3 nucleotides: TGCGCCAGCAGCTTGGACGTAAGCTCCTACGAGCAGTACTTC. The encoded protein is CASSLDVSSYEQYF. The chain employs TRBV5-1 and TRBJ2-7; D gene ambiguous. Germline lookup yields CDR1 SGHRS and CDR2 YFSETQ. Trimming removed 0 bases at V and 0 bases at J, with 7 bases between. This CDR3 has 14 amino acids.

This clone was observed once. The rearrangement uses TRBV18 and TRBJ1-1; D gene unclear. This CDR3 has 15 residues. V lost 0 bases, J lost 2 bases, and 10 bases lay in between. The germline CDR1 and CDR2 sequences are KGHSH and LQKENI. CDR3 nucleotide sequence: TGTGCCAGCTCACCACCCACACGCCAAAACACTGAAGCTTTCTTT. Amino acids: CASSPPTRQNTEAFF.

Points on this clone: The same CDR3 also results from other DNA sequences found in this sample. J is TRBJ2-5 and V is TRBV18, with no clear D. The CDR3 has 11 amino acids. The germline V and J ends were trimmed by 4 bases and 5 bases, with 5 bases remaining between them. In germline, CDR1 is KGHSH, CDR2 LQKENI. In nucleotides, the CDR3 is TGTGCCAGCTCACTCGAGGAGACCCAGTACTTC. Amino acids: CASSLEETQYF.

V is TRBV6-1 and J is TRBJ1-5, with TRBD1 matching 10 bases. Per the germline V gene, CDR1 is MNHNS and CDR2 is SASEGT. Trimming at V came to 6 bases and at J to 2 bases, leaving 4 bases not matched to a gene. The CDR3 is 15 residues long. CDR3 in amino acids: CASSVGTGGNQPQHF. CDR3 DNA sequence: TGTGCCAGCAGCGTTGGGACAGGGGGCAATCAGCCCCAGCATTTT.